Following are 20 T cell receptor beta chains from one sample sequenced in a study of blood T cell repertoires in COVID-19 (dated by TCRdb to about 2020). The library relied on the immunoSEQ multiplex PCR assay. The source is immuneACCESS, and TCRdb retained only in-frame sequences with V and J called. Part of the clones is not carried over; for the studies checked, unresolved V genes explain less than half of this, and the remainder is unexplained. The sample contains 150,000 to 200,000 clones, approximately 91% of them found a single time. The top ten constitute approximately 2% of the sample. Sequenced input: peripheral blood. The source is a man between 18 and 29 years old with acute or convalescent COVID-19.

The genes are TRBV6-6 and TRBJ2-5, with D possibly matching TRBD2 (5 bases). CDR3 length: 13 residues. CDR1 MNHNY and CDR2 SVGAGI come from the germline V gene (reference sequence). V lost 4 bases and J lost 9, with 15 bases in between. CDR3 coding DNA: TGTGCCAGCAGTTCGGACCAGTGGGAGCCCCAGTACTTC. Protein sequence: CASSSDQWEPQYF.

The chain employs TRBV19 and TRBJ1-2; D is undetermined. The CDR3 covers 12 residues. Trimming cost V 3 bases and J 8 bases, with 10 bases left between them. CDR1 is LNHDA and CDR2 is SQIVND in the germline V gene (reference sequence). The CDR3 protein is CASSIIGGGYTF. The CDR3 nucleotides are TGTGCCAGTAGTATCATAGGAGGCGGCTACACCTTC.

The DNA for the CDR3 is TGTGCCAGCAGCCCGGGGACTAGCGGGATGGGCTTCTTC. It codes for CASSPGTSGMGFF. The rearrangement links TRBV7-9 to TRBJ2-1; 13 bases align to TRBD2. CDR1 and CDR2 (germline): SEHNR, FQNEAQ (reference sequence). CDR3 length: 13 amino acids. V lost 5 bases and J lost 16; bases outside the gene matches: 8.

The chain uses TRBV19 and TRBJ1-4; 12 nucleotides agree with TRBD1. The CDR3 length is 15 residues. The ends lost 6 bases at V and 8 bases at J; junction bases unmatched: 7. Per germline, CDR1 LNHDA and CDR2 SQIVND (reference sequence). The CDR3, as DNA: TGTGCCAGTAGGGGATTGGGACAGGGGGCGGAAAAACTGTTTTTT. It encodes CASRGLGQGAEKLFF.

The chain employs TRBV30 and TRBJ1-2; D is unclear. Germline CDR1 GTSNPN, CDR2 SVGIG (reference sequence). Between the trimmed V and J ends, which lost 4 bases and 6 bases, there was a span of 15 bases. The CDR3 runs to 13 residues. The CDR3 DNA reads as TGTGCCTGGATAGCAAGGGAGTCGCATGGCTACACCTTC. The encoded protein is CAWIARESHGYTF.

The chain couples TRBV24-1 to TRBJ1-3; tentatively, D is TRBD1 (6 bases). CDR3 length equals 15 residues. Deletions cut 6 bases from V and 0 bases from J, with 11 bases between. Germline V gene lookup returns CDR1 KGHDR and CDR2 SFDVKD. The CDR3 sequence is CATSSTQGSGNTIYF. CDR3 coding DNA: TGTGCCACCAGTTCAACACAGGGCTCTGGAAACACCATATATTTT.

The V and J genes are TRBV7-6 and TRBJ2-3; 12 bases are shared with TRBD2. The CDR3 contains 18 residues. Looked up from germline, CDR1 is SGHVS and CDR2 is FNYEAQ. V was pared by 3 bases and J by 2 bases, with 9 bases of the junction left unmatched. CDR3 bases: TGTGCCAGCAGCTTGGGAAGGACTAGCGGGGATCTCACAGATACGCAGTATTTT. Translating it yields CASSLGRTSGDLTDTQYF.

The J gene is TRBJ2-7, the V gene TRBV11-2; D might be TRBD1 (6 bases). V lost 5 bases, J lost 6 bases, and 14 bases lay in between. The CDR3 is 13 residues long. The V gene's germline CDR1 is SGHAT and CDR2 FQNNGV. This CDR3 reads CASSRRQVGEQYF. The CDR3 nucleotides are TGTGCCAGCAGCCGCCGACAGGTTGGCGAGCAGTACTTC. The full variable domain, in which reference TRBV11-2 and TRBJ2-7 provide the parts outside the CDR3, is EAGVAQSPRYKIIEKRQSVAFWCNPISGHATLYWYQQILGQGPKLLIQFQNNGVVDDSQLPKDRFSAERLKGVDSTLKIQPAKLEDSAVYLCASSRRQVGEQYFGPGTRLTVT.

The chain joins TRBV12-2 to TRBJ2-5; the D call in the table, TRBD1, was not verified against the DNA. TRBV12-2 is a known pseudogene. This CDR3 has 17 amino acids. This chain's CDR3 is CASRDPGTGRDWETQYF. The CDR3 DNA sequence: TGTGCAAGTCGGGACCCCGGGACAGGGAGGGACTGGGAGACCCAGTACTTC.

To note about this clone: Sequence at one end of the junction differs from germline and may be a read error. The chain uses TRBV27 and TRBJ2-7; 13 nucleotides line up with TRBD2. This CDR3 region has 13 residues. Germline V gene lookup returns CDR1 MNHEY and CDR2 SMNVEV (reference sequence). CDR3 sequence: CASSLGTSGKPIF. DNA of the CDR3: TGTGCCAGCAGTTTAGGGACTAGCGGGAAACCCATCTTC.

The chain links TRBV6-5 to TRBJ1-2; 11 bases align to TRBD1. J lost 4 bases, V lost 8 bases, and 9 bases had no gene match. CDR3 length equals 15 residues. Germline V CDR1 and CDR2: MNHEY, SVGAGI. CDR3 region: CASFLRTGGAYGYTF. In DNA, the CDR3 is TGTGCCAGCTTCCTTCGGACAGGGGGCGCCTATGGCTACACCTTC.

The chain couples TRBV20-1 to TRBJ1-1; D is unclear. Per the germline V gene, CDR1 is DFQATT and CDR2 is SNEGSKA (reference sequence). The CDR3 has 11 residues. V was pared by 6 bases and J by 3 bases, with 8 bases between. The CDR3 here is CSAPRDTEAFF. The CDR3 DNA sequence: TGCAGTGCCCCCCGGGACACTGAAGCTTTCTTT.

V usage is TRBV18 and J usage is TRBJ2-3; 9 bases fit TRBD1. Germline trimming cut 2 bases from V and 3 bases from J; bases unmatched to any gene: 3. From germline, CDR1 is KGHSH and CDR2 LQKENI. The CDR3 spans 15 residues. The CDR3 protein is CASSPTGGWTDTQYF. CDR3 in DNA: TGTGCCAGCTCACCAACAGGGGGCTGGACAGATACGCAGTATTTT.

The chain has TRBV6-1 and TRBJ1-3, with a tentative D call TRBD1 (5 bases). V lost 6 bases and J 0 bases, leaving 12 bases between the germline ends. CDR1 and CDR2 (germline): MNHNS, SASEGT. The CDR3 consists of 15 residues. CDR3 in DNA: TGTGCCAGCAGAGCTGCAGGGAACTCTGGAAACACCATATATTTT. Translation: CASRAAGNSGNTIYF.

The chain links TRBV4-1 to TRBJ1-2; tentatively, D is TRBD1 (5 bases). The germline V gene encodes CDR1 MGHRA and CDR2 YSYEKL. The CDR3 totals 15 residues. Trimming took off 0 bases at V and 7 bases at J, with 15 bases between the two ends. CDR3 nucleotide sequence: TGCGCCAGCAGCCAAGATGGGTCGGGGGTAGGTGGCTACACCTTC. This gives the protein CASSQDGSGVGGYTF.

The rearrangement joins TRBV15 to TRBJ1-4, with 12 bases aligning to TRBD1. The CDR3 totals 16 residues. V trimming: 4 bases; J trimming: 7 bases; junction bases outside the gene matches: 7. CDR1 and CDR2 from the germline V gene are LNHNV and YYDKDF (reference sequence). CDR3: CATSTWGQGASEKLFF. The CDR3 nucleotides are TGTGCCACCAGCACTTGGGGACAGGGGGCTTCTGAAAAACTGTTTTTT.

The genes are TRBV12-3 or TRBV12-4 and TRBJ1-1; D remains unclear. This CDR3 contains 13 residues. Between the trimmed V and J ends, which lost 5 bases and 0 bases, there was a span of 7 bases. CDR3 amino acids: CASSRTVNTEAFF. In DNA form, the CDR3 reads TGTGCCAGCAGTCGAACAGTGAACACTGAAGCTTTCTTT.

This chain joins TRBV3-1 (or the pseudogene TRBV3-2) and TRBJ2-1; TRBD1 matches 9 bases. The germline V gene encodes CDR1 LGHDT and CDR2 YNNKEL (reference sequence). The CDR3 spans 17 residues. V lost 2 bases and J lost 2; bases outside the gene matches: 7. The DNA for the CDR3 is TGTGCCAGCAGCCAATACCACCGGGACAGGGCCTACAATGAGCAGTTCTTC. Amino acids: CASSQYHRDRAYNEQFF.

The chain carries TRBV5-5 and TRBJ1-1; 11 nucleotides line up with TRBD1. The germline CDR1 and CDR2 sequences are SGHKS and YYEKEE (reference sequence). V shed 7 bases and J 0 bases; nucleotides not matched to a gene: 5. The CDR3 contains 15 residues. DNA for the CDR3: TGTGCCAGCTTCGGGACAGGGGGGATGAACACTGAAGCTTTCTTT. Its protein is CASFGTGGMNTEAFF.

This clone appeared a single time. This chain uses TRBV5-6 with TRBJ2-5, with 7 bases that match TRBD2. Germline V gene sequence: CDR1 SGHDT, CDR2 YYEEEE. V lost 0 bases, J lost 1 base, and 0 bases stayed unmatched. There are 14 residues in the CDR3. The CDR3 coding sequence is TGTGCCAGCAGCTTGGGACTAGCCCAAGAGACCCAGTACTTC. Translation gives CASSLGLAQETQYF.